The 2 T cell receptor beta chains below come from one sample, sequenced in a study of T cells in localized non-small cell lung cancer. The table came from immunoSEQ multiplex PCR; TCRdb's copy has only in-frame clones and leaves some out. The table shows roughly 6,000 clones, with 80% to 90% occurring only once. Sample: peripheral blood mononuclear cells, taken before any cancer treatment. The receptors were sampled from a female donor over 55 with stage II lung adenocarcinoma.

V and J are TRBV5-1 and TRBJ2-4; 7 positions agree with TRBD1. Germline V gives CDR1 SGHRS, CDR2 YFSETQ. The CDR3 sequence is 17 residues long. V gave up 0 bases and J gave up 0 bases; unmatched junction bases: 6. The CDR3 DNA reads TGCGCCAGCAGCTTGGGACAGGGTTCTATAGCCAAAAACATTCAGTACTTC. It codes for CASSLGQGSIAKNIQYF.

V gene TRBV5-8 combines with J gene TRBJ2-5; no clear D gene. CDR1 is SGHTS, CDR2 YDEGEE, per germline. V was shortened by 2 bases and J by 4 bases, with 6 bases between the two germline ends. The CDR3 is 12 amino acids. As DNA, the CDR3 is TGTGCCAGCAGCTTTTACCGAGAGACCCAGTACTTC. It yields the protein CASSFYRETQYF.